The TCR beta chain described here comes from a study of PD-1 blockade in classical Hodgkin lymphoma. Across the whole study: Patients were administered nivolumab (3 mg/kg intravenously) every 2 weeks.

Study findings and constraints: Partial responders and progressors had significantly lower baseline TCR diversity.

Concerning this clone: Its matching antigen is unknown.

The CDR3 spans 17 residues. V was pared by 3 bases and J by 2 bases, with 11 bases of the junction left unmatched. Germline CDR1 and CDR2: MNHEY and SMNVEV (reference sequence). Brentuximab vedotin exposure varied, and every patient relapsed after autologous stem cell transplantation. Produced via immunoSEQ multiplex PCR; TCRdb's table is partial and in-frame only. The sample consists of roughly 30,000 clones, around four fifths of them appearing once. This rearrangement joins TRBV27 to TRBJ1-2; TRBD1 aligns across 8 bases. The sample in question was peripheral blood mononuclear cells (PBMCs), obtained before the second cycle of nivolumab. This clonotype was sampled from a human donor with classical Hodgkin lymphoma. CDR3 region: CASSLTGEGLGNYGYTF. DNA of the CDR3: TGTGCCAGCAGTTTGACAGGGGAAGGCTTGGGGAACTATGGCTACACCTTC.